The 20 T cell receptor beta chains below were found in one sample sequenced in a study of patients and donors after allogeneic stem cell transplantation. One entry per CDR3 protein results from TCRdb running MiXCR on the RT-PCR reads. The top ten hold 6% of the sample, which has some 960,000 distinct CDR3 sequences, more than 15% seen once. The sequenced material came from blood, either unsorted or a sorted T cell fraction (not recorded which). The receptors derive from a human donor who was either an allogeneic HSCT recipient or a stem cell or donor lymphocyte infusion donor (not recorded which). It is not recorded whose cells these are; they may come from a transplant donor.

The chain is built from TRBV3-1 and TRBJ1-2, with 7 bases matching TRBD1. Germline trimming cut 1 base from V and 4 bases from J; bases unmatched to any gene: 6. This CDR3 has 15 residues. The germline gives CDR1 LGHDT, CDR2 YNNKEL (reference sequence). DNA of the CDR3: TGTGCCAGCAGCCAAGCGACAGGGAAGACCTATGGCTACACCTTC. As protein: CASSQATGKTYGYTF.

The gene calls are TRBV4-3 and TRBJ2-6, with D unresolved. The CDR3 runs 15 residues. Germline V CDR1 and CDR2: LGHNA, YSLEER. The V end was cut by 0 bases, the J end by 3 bases, with 6 bases between. CDR3 residues: CASSQDPLGANVLTF. As DNA, the CDR3 is TGCGCCAGCAGCCAAGACCCCCTTGGGGCCAACGTCCTGACTTTC.

This clonotype was seen a handful of times. This rearrangement joins TRBV9 to TRBJ2-3; 8 nucleotides agree with TRBD1. After removal of 9 bases from V and 0 bases from J, the junction contained 6 bases not matched to a gene. The CDR3 totals 14 residues. Germline-derived CDR1 and CDR2 are SGDLS and YYNGEE. The chain's CDR3 is CATSTGASTDTQYF. The CDR3 DNA reads TGTGCCACCTCGACAGGGGCGAGCACAGATACGCAGTATTTT.

This chain joins TRBV6-5 and TRBJ2-5; 8 nucleotides align to TRBD2. CDR1 is MNHEY, CDR2 SVGAGI, per germline. CDR3 length equals 12 residues. The J segment lost 9 bases and the V segment lost 3 bases, leaving 3 bases of the junction unmatched. The DNA of the CDR3 is TGTGCCAGCAGTTATTCGGGAGGGCCCCAGTACTTC. It translates to CASSYSGGPQYF.

There are a few counts of this clonotype. The V gene is TRBV6-1, the J gene TRBJ2-2; D remains ambiguous. CDR1 is MNHNS and CDR2 is SASEGT in the germline V gene. Trimming left V 4 bases short and J 4 bases short, with 10 bases between. The length of the CDR3 is 14 residues. CDR3 in amino acids: CASSVNRLTGELFF. The DNA of the CDR3 is TGTGCCAGCAGTGTCAACCGCCTCACCGGGGAGCTGTTTTTT.

This clonotype was counted a few times. The chain uses TRBV9 and TRBJ2-1; no definite D call. V was shortened by 0 bases and J by 0 bases, with 10 bases between the two germline ends. This CDR3 has 16 amino acids. Germline assignment: CDR1 SGDLS and CDR2 YYNGEE. CDR3 DNA: TGTGCCAGCAGCGTAGTGGCAACCCGCTCCTACAATGAGCAGTTCTTC. Translation: CASSVVATRSYNEQFF.

This clonotype appeared a few times. The V call is TRBV6-1, the J call TRBJ2-1; 8 nucleotides match TRBD2. With 10 bases clipped from V and 9 bases from J, the junction kept 5 bases outside the gene matches. The CDR3 loop spans 11 amino acids. Germline V gene lookup returns CDR1 MNHNS and CDR2 SASEGT. The CDR3 nucleotides read TGTGCCACCACCCGGGAGGGTGAGCAGTTCTTC. Translated, it gives CATTREGEQFF.

This clonotype was observed a handful of times. This CDR3 reads CASSLRQTVGAKNIQYF. Written as DNA, the CDR3 is TGTGCCAGCAGCTTGAGACAAACGGTTGGGGCCAAAAACATTCAGTACTTC. V and J are TRBV5-6 and TRBJ2-4; D not certain. V was shortened by 1 base and J by 1 base, with 15 bases between the two germline ends. This CDR3 contains 17 residues. Germline V gene lookup returns CDR1 SGHDT and CDR2 YYEEEE.

The chain uses TRBV25-1 and TRBJ1-1; no definite D call. The V gene lost 1 base and the J gene lost 1 base, with 10 bases spanning the gap. CDR1 and CDR2 from the germline V gene are MGHDK and SYGVNS. CDR3 length: 15 amino acids. The CDR3 DNA reads as TGTGCCAGCAGTGAATTACGGGTGGCGAACACTGAAGCTTTCTTT. As protein: CASSELRVANTEAFF.

The chain uses TRBV6-1 and TRBJ1-2; D unclear. Germline loops: CDR1 MNHNS, CDR2 SASEGT. The CDR3 is 13 amino acids. V was cut by 7 bases and J by 3 bases, with 12 bases left in between. CDR3 sequence: CASIGLLDYGYTF. The CDR3 nucleotides are TGTGCCAGCATCGGTCTGCTTGACTATGGCTACACCTTC.

The rearrangement links TRBV29-1 to TRBJ1-5, with D possibly matching TRBD1 (6 bases). CDR1 and CDR2 from the germline V gene are SQVTM and ANQGSEA. CDR3 length: 14 amino acids. The ends were cut back, 7 bases at V and 2 bases at J, with 15 bases in the middle. In DNA, the CDR3 is TGCAGCGCCGGGGAACAGGGAGGCAATCAGCCCCAGCATTTT. Protein product: CSAGEQGGNQPQHF.

The chain is built from TRBV27 and TRBJ2-7, with a possible D match to TRBD1 (5 bases). There are 14 residues in the CDR3. V dropped 2 bases and J dropped 6 bases, with 14 bases sitting between them. Germline assignment: CDR1 MNHEY and CDR2 SMNVEV (reference sequence). CDR3 amino acids: CASSLSRDGSEQYF. For the CDR3, the DNA is TGTGCCAGCAGTTTAAGCAGGGATGGCTCCGAGCAGTACTTC.

V gene TRBV20-1 combines with J gene TRBJ1-1; possibly TRBD1 for D (6 bases). Germline values: CDR1 DFQATT, CDR2 SNEGSKA (reference sequence). This CDR3 region has 13 residues. V was pared by 6 bases and J by 0 bases, with 11 bases between. The CDR3 is CSAKQGMNTEAFF. The CDR3 nucleotides read TGCAGTGCGAAACAGGGAATGAACACTGAAGCTTTCTTT.

This clonotype appeared a few times. The chain is built from TRBV7-9 and TRBJ1-6; no clear D. V lost 3 bases to trimming and J lost 3 bases, with 9 bases between them. Germline V gene lookup returns CDR1 SEHNR and CDR2 FQNEAQ (reference sequence). This CDR3 contains 15 residues. The CDR3 loop is CASSFEDLYNSPLHF. DNA of the CDR3: TGTGCCAGCAGCTTCGAGGATCTCTATAATTCACCCCTCCACTTT.

The table lists this clonotype with a few counts. The chain has TRBV20-1 and TRBJ1-4, with D possibly being TRBD1 (6 bases). The CDR3 length is 15 residues. The V end was cut by 2 bases, the J end by 0 bases, with 10 bases between. Germline values: CDR1 DFQATT, CDR2 SNEGSKA (reference sequence). The CDR3 DNA sequence: TGCAGTGCTAGACGGACAGCCACAACTAATGAAAAACTGTTTTTT. This codes for CSARRTATTNEKLFF.

A few counts support this clonotype. The V gene is TRBV7-2, the J gene TRBJ1-2; D remains ambiguous. CDR1 is SGHTA and CDR2 is FQGNSA in the germline V gene. This CDR3 is built from 13 residues. The V end was cut by 4 bases, the J end by 4 bases, with 10 bases between. CDR3 loop: CASSSISLYGYTF. The CDR3 coding sequence is TGTGCCAGCAGCTCGATCAGCCTCTATGGCTACACCTTC.

This clonotype was seen more than once but under ten times. J is TRBJ2-7 and V is TRBV9, with TRBD2 as a possible D gene (5 bases). Trimming shortened V by 0 bases and J by 5 bases, and 15 bases separated the two germline ends. The CDR3 sequence is 15 residues long. CDR1 and CDR2 from the germline V gene are SGDLS and YYNGEE. CDR3 DNA: TGTGCCAGCAGCGTAGGGGGAACTAGTCGTAACGAGCAGTACTTC. This translates into CASSVGGTSRNEQYF.

The V gene is TRBV5-4, the J gene TRBJ2-5; 7 nucleotides align to TRBD2. CDR1 is SGHNT, CDR2 YYREEE, per germline (reference sequence). The J segment lost 3 bases and the V segment lost 2 bases, leaving 10 bases of the junction unmatched. The CDR3 loop spans 16 amino acids. In DNA, the CDR3 is TGTGCCAGCAGCTTAACTCCGGGACTAACCAAAGAGACCCAGTACTTC. Residues: CASSLTPGLTKETQYF.

This clonotype was seen at least ten times. This sequence joins TRBV24-1 and TRBJ2-2; 8 nucleotides align to TRBD2. The CDR3 is 17 amino acids. V shed 3 bases and J 4 bases; nucleotides not matched to a gene: 9. CDR1 is KGHDR and CDR2 is SFDVKD in the germline V gene. This chain's CDR3 is CATSDRSGSFLTGELFF. CDR3 bases: TGTGCCACCAGTGATCGAAGCGGGAGTTTCCTCACCGGGGAGCTGTTTTTT.

Only a few counts were recorded for this clonotype. The chain joins TRBV28 to TRBJ2-1; 10 positions agree with TRBD2. With V trimmed by 3 bases and J by 4 bases, 9 bases remained unmatched. Germline CDR1 and CDR2: MDHEN and SYDVKM. The CDR3 sequence is 17 residues long. The CDR3 sequence: CASSLALTSGRYNEQFF. In DNA form, the CDR3 reads TGTGCCAGCAGTTTGGCCTTGACTAGCGGGCGATACAATGAGCAGTTCTTC.